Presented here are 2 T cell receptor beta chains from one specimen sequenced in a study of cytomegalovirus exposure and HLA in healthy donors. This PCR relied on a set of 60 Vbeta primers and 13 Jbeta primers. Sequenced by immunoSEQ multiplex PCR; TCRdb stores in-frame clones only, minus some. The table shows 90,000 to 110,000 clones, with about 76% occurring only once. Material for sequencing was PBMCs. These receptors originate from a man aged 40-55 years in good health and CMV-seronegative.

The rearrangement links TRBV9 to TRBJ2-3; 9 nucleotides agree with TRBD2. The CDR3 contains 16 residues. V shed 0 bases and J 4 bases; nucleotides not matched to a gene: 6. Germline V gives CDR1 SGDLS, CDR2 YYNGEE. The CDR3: CASSVGGGAYADTQYF. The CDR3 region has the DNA TGTGCCAGCAGCGTAGGCGGGGGGGCTTACGCAGATACGCAGTATTTT.

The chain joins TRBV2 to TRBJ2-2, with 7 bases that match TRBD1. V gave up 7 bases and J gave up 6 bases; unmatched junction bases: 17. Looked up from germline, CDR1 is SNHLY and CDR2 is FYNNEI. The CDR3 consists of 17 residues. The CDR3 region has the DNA TGTGCCAGCATAGGGGACAGAGTTCTTACCTACTCCGGGGAGCTGTTTTTT. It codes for CASIGDRVLTYSGELFF.